These T cell receptor beta chains were read from a single sample in a study of PD-1 blockade in mismatch repair-deficient tumors. Using immunoSEQ multiplex PCR, the repertoire was profiled, and TCRdb retains in-frame clones only, with some absent. The sample lists roughly 110,000 clones; over 60% were seen once. This sample comprised peripheral blood, obtained just over 59 weeks after starting pembrolizumab. All receptors derive from an adult with mismatch repair-deficient cancer. Each CDR3 is given with its conserved first and last residue. The D gene is left open where the match is weak. Size is stated for part of the rows, as once, few or many counts, or as a class when the clone is expanded.

clone size,D gene,V gene,J gene,CDR3 protein,CDR3 DNA
.,TRBD1,TRBV27,TRBJ2-7,CASMAGTGALRYEQYF,TGTGCCAGCATGGCCGGGACAGGGGCCTTGCGCTACGAGCAGTACTTC
.,.,TRBV7-2,TRBJ1-6,CASSLTGRSPLHF,TGTGCCAGCAGCCTAACAGGGCGCTCACCCCTCCACTTT
.,.,TRBV6-5,TRBJ1-1,CASSYGSRGTEAFF,TGTGCCAGCAGTTACGGTAGCCGGGGCACTGAAGCTTTCTTT
few,.,TRBV27,TRBJ2-7,CASSPLGGSYEQYF,TGTGCCAGCAGTCCCCTGGGTGGCTCCTACGAGCAGTACTTC
.,.,TRBV5-1,TRBJ1-1,CASSFTGRATEAFF,TGCGCCAGCAGCTTTACAGGGAGGGCCACTGAAGCTTTCTTT
.,.,TRBV27,TRBJ1-1,CATKQNMGYNTEAFF,TGTGCCACAAAACAGAATATGGGATACAACACTGAAGCTTTCTTT
.,.,TRBV6-5,TRBJ1-2,CASSYRGGYTF,TGTGCCAGCAGTTACAGGGGTGGCTACACCTTC
few,TRBD2,TRBV6-6,TRBJ2-7,CASSRTSTSAEQYF,TGTGCCAGCAGTAGAACCTCAACTAGCGCTGAGCAGTACTTC
.,.,TRBV13,TRBJ2-7,CASSDSSVYEQYF,TGTGCCAGCAGCGACTCGTCGGTCTACGAGCAGTACTTC
.,TRBD1,TRBV7-9,TRBJ1-1,CASSPRQGTVEAFF,TGTGCCAGCAGCCCTAGACAGGGTACAGTCGAAGCTTTCTTT
.,.,TRBV7-3,TRBJ2-3,CASSVAGVDTQYF,TGTGCCAGCAGCGTAGCAGGGGTTGATACGCAGTATTTT
.,.,TRBV6-1,TRBJ2-3,CASRRDTSTDTQYF,TGTGCCAGTAGGCGGGACACCAGCACAGATACGCAGTATTTT
few,TRBD1,TRBV7-9,TRBJ1-2,CASITGDGGYTF,TGTGCCAGCATCACAGGGGATGGGGGCTACACCTTC
.,TRBD1,TRBV19,TRBJ1-2,CASSSFRTGYYGYTF,TGTGCCAGTAGTAGCTTCCGGACAGGGTACTATGGCTACACCTTC
once,TRBD2,TRBV11-2,TRBJ2-1,CASSVQGTSGSSYNEQFF,TGTGCCAGCAGCGTACAGGGGACTAGCGGGAGCTCCTACAATGAGCAGTTCTTC
few,.,TRBV5-4,TRBJ2-1,CASSDPGLTYNEQFF,TGTGCCAGCAGCGACCCGGGACTTACTTACAATGAGCAGTTCTTC
.,.,TRBV27,TRBJ2-1,CASRHYNEQFF,TGTGCCAGCAGGCATTACAATGAGCAGTTCTTC
few,.,TRBV7-2,TRBJ2-7,CASSLGPDGYEQYF,TGTGCCAGCAGCTTAGGCCCGGATGGCTACGAGCAGTACTTC
.,TRBD1,TRBV10-3,TRBJ1-2,CAISTGGDYGYTF,TGTGCCATCAGTACAGGGGGCGACTATGGCTACACCTTC
.,.,TRBV11-2,TRBJ2-1,CASSPRGSYNEQFF,TGTGCCAGCAGCCCCCGAGGCTCCTACAATGAGCAGTTCTTC
.,TRBD2,TRBV7-6,TRBJ2-1,CASSPPGTSGVEQFF,TGTGCCAGCAGCCCACCCGGGACTAGCGGGGTTGAGCAGTTCTTC
.,TRBD2,TRBV6-6,TRBJ2-2,CARAAGSGELFF,TGTGCCAGGGCAGCGGGAAGCGGGGAGCTGTTTTTT
.,.,TRBV15,TRBJ1-1,CATSGPGVSNTEAFF,TGTGCCACCAGCGGACCAGGGGTGTCGAACACTGAAGCTTTCTTT
.,TRBD2,TRBV28,TRBJ2-7,CASSSGASGSGEQYF,TGTGCCAGCAGTTCCGGAGCTAGCGGGAGCGGCGAGCAGTACTTC
few,.,TRBV6-1,TRBJ2-4,CASSEGPSAGSIQYF,TGTGCCAGCAGTGAAGGCCCCTCTGCGGGGAGCATTCAGTACTTC
.,TRBD2,TRBV6-5,TRBJ2-1,CASSYRSSGRADEQFF,TGTGCCAGCAGTTACCGTTCTAGCGGGAGGGCCGATGAGCAGTTCTTC
.,.,TRBV29-1,TRBJ2-1,CSVGRQRGDNEQFF,TGCAGCGTGGGGAGGCAGCGAGGGGACAATGAGCAGTTCTTC
.,TRBD2,TRBV5-1,TRBJ2-6,CASSLTSGRAAGANVLTF,TGCGCCAGCAGCTTAACTAGCGGGAGGGCCGCAGGGGCCAACGTCCTGACTTTC
.,.,TRBV7-9,TRBJ1-4,CASSLKEGGGEKLFF,TGTGCCAGCAGCTTAAAGGAGGGAGGTGGTGAAAAACTGTTTTTT
once,.,TRBV9,TRBJ2-2,CASSAGANTGELFF,TGTGCCAGCAGCGCGGGAGCGAACACCGGGGAGCTGTTTTTT
.,.,TRBV10-3,TRBJ2-1,CAISEPPGRGGAPYNEQFF,TGTGCCATCAGTGAGCCCCCGGGGCGGGGCGGGGCCCCCTACAATGAGCAGTTCTTC
.,.,TRBV7-8,TRBJ1-5,CASSLEGGRNQPQHF,TGTGCCAGCAGCTTAGAAGGCGGGCGCAATCAGCCCCAGCATTTT
.,.,TRBV4-3,TRBJ1-1,CASSQDNQGPSMNTEAFF,TGCGCCAGCAGCCAAGATAACCAGGGCCCCTCGATGAACACTGAAGCTTTCTTT
.,.,TRBV7-8,TRBJ2-5,CASSPQGGYQETQYF,TGTGCCAGCAGCCCTCAAGGAGGGTACCAAGAGACCCAGTACTTC
.,.,TRBV9,TRBJ2-7,CASSVGQSTYEQYF,TGTGCCAGCAGCGTAGGACAGTCAACCTACGAGCAGTACTTC
few,TRBD1,TRBV2,TRBJ1-5,CASNPGQGTLPQHF,TGTGCCAGCAATCCCGGACAGGGAACTCTGCCCCAGCATTTT
.,.,TRBV7-6,TRBJ2-6,CASSPGPGANVLTF,TGTGCCAGCAGCCCCGGGCCGGGGGCCAACGTCCTGACTTTC
.,TRBD1,TRBV6-5,TRBJ1-5,CASRGQKVNQPQHF,TGTGCCAGCAGGGGACAGAAGGTCAATCAGCCCCAGCATTTT
.,.,TRBV27,TRBJ2-1,CASSFRVTSYNEQFF,TGTGCCAGCAGTTTCAGGGTTACTTCCTACAATGAGCAGTTCTTC
.,TRBD2,TRBV6-1,TRBJ2-4,CASSDSLAGHENIQYF,TGTGCCAGCAGTGATTCACTAGCGGGCCATGAAAACATTCAGTACTTC
.,TRBD2,TRBV9,TRBJ2-1,CASSEKIAGVEVGHNEQFF,TGTGCCAGCAGCGAAAAGATAGCGGGAGTTGAGGTGGGCCACAATGAGCAGTTCTTC
.,TRBD2,TRBV29-1,TRBJ2-5,CSVVDGLAGGFSAQETQYF,TGCAGCGTTGTTGATGGACTAGCGGGAGGGTTTTCGGCCCAAGAGACCCAGTACTTC
few,.,TRBV29-1,TRBJ1-2,CSVDGRYTF,TGCAGCGTTGACGGGCGCTACACCTTC
.,.,TRBV7-3,TRBJ2-1,CASSLTPGTNYNEQFF,TGTGCCAGCAGCTTAACACCCGGGACAAACTACAATGAGCAGTTCTTC
.,.,TRBV7-3,TRBJ2-1,CASRSRQRDEQFF,TGTGCCAGCAGGTCGAGACAGAGGGATGAGCAGTTCTTC
few,.,TRBV11-1,TRBJ1-1,CASSVAENTEAFF,TGTGCCAGCAGCGTGGCCGAGAACACTGAAGCTTTCTTT